These 2 T cell receptor beta chains were sequenced from one sample in a study of radiation and T cells in renal cell carcinoma (dated by TCRdb to the early 2020s). Preparation of the library involved the immunoSEQ multiplex PCR assay. The clones in this table, taken by TCRdb from immuneACCESS, are in-frame only. Not every clone is retained; where verified, under half of the shortfall comes from an unresolved V gene, and the cause of the rest is unknown. For this sample the table gives approximately 150,000 clones, of which roughly nine tenths were detected only once. The ten biggest clones cover 4.1% of the sample. The time point tag for this specimen amounts to: baseline pretreatment blood. Taken with the paper, the label for treatment or condition translates to: 15 Gy SBRT to primary tumor, nephrectomy 4 weeks later. The specimen was blood, collected from a patient whose treatment included radiotherapy and nephrectomy. These receptor sequences come from a woman in her seventies with renal cell carcinoma.

The V call is TRBV10-3, the J call TRBJ2-1, with TRBD2 matching 12 bases. The V gene's germline CDR1 is ENHRY and CDR2 SYGVKD. The J segment lost 5 bases and the V segment lost 8 bases, leaving 10 bases of the junction unmatched. The CDR3 has 16 residues. The DNA for the CDR3 is TGTGCCATCGCCTTAAGGCTAGCGGGGGGGGACAATGAGCAGTTCTTC. Encoded protein: CAIALRLAGGDNEQFF.

The chain couples TRBV19 to TRBJ2-2, with a weak D call TRBD1 (7 bases). Trimming removed 7 bases from V and 5 bases from J, with 17 bases in between. Germline V gene data show CDR1 as LNHDA and CDR2 as SQIVND (reference sequence). This CDR3 comprises 15 residues. Here the CDR3 DNA reads TGTGCCAGTAACCCGAGGACAGGAGGGACCGGGGAGCTGTTTTTT. This encodes CASNPRTGGTGELFF.